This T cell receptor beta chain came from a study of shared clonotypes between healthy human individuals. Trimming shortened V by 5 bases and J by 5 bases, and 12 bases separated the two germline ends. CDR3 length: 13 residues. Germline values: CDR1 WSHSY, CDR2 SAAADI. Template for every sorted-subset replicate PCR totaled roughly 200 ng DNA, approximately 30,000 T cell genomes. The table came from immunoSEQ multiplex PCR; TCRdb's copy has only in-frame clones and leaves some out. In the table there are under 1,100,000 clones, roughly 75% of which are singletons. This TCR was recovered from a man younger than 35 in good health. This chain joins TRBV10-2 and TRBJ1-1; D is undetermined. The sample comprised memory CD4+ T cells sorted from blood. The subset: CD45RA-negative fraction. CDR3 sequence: CASSWRLGTEAFF. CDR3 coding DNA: TGCGCCAGCAGTTGGAGGCTCGGTACTGAAGCTTTCTTT.